This T cell receptor beta chain was observed in a study of T cell responses to AZD1222 COVID-19 vaccine. Study-wide findings and caveats: Donors, mostly white British, included more females; clonal diversity was possibly underestimated.

Comments on this clone: Its antigen is unidentified.

The CDR3 consists of 18 residues. With 4 bases clipped from V and 6 bases from J, the junction kept 13 bases outside the gene matches. The germline CDR1 and CDR2 sequences are SGHTA and FQGNSA. Sequencing was performed with immunoSEQ multiplex PCR; in TCRdb, only in-frame clones are kept and a portion is missing. The table lists 95,000 to 150,000 clones, about 89% of them singletons. The chain joins TRBV7-2 to TRBJ1-5, with 12 positions matching TRBD1. The sequence was obtained from an adult in good health. The specimen was peripheral blood, collected on day 0 of AZD1222 vaccination. This chain's CDR3 is CASSSRDRGRVAGQPQHF. The CDR3 nucleotides read TGTGCCAGCAGCTCCCGGGACAGGGGGCGAGTGGCAGGTCAGCCCCAGCATTTT. Filled out from reference TRBV7-2 and TRBJ1-5, the complete variable domain reads GAGVSQSPSNKVTEKGKDVELRCDPISGHTALYWYRQSLGQGLEFLIYFQGNSAPDKSGLPSDRFSAERTGGSVSTLTIQRTQQEDSAVYLCASSSRDRGRVAGQPQHFGDGTRLSIL.